A single sample gave rise to the 20 T cell receptor beta chains below, sequenced in a study of T cells in tumors after PD-1 blockade. Sequencing used immunoSEQ multiplex PCR; TCRdb keeps in-frame clones, though not all of them. The table lists tens of thousands of clones, around four fifths of them singletons. Here the sequenced sample was PBMCs, taken before anti-PD-1 treatment. The receptor set was obtained from a human donor with basal cell carcinoma.

About this clone: Different DNA sequences within this sample yield the same CDR3. The CDR3 region has the DNA TGTGCCAGCAGCCCGGACAGAACCTACGAGCAGTACTTC. Its protein product is CASSPDRTYEQYF. The chain carries TRBV3-1 (or the pseudogene TRBV3-2) and TRBJ2-7, with TRBD1 as a possible D gene (6 bases). Trimming removed 4 bases at V and 2 bases at J, with 9 bases between. The length of the CDR3 is 13 residues. Germline assignment: CDR1 LGHDT and CDR2 YNNKEL (reference sequence).

This clone has just a few counts. V and J are TRBV9 and TRBJ1-3; 8 nucleotides line up with TRBD1. Unmatched junction bases numbered 12, after V lost 3 bases and J lost 4 bases. The CDR3 runs to 17 residues. The V gene's germline CDR1 is SGDLS and CDR2 YYNGEE. In DNA form, the CDR3 reads TGTGCCAGCAGCGCCTCCAAAAACAGGGGGAAGGGAAACACCATATATTTT. This sequence encodes CASSASKNRGKGNTIYF.

This rearrangement joins TRBV9 to TRBJ1-2; no clear D gene. The V and J ends lost 0 bases and 1 base respectively, with 4 bases between them. CDR1 and CDR2 from the germline V gene are SGDLS and YYNGEE. The CDR3 is made up of 13 amino acids. The CDR3 here is CASSVDSNYGYTF. The CDR3 nucleotides are TGTGCCAGCAGCGTAGACAGTAACTATGGCTACACCTTC.

This clone was counted once. This CDR3 reads CASSYLAGTASTDTQYF. CDR3 nucleotides: TGTGCCAGCAGTTACCTAGCCGGGACAGCTAGCACAGATACGCAGTATTTT. V and J are TRBV6-2 or TRBV6-3 and TRBJ2-3; 7 bases are a match to TRBD1. J lost 0 bases, V lost 2 bases, and 8 bases had no gene match. Germline V gives CDR1 MNHEY, CDR2 SVGEGT. This CDR3 has 17 residues.

This clone was recorded only once. The chain joins TRBV3-1 (or the pseudogene TRBV3-2) to TRBJ2-1, with 9 bases lining up with TRBD2. CDR3 size: 15 residues. Germline loops: CDR1 LGHDT, CDR2 YNNKEL (reference sequence). V trimming: 6 bases; J trimming: 3 bases; junction bases outside the gene matches: 6. The CDR3 region has the DNA TGTGCCAGCAGACCGGGACTAGCATTCTACAATGAGCAGTTCTTC. Residues: CASRPGLAFYNEQFF.

The CDR3 region is CATGERGGLDTQYF. The CDR3 DNA follows: TGCGCCACCGGGGAGCGGGGGGGCCTGGATACGCAGTATTTT. The rearrangement joins TRBV5-1 to TRBJ2-3, with TRBD2 matching 10 bases. This CDR3 spans 14 amino acids. V trimming: 9 bases; J trimming: 6 bases; junction bases outside the gene matches: 10. CDR1 and CDR2 from the germline V gene are SGHRS and YFSETQ.

This clone appeared a few times. The chain couples TRBV6-5 to TRBJ2-7, with 10 bases matching TRBD1. CDR3 length equals 15 residues. J lost 7 bases, V lost 0 bases, and 6 bases had no gene match. CDR1 is MNHEY, CDR2 SVGAGI, per germline. The CDR3 sequence: CASSYSPDRGGEQYF. CDR3 coding DNA: TGTGCCAGCAGTTACTCGCCGGACAGGGGGGGTGAGCAGTACTTC.

This chain joins TRBV19 and TRBJ1-5; D call uncertain. The CDR3 length is 14 residues. Trimming took 7 bases from V and 3 from J, leaving 13 bases between them. Germline V gene data show CDR1 as LNHDA and CDR2 as SQIVND (reference sequence). CDR3 coding DNA: TGTGCCAGTACCCGCGGCAGGTCCAATCAGCCCCAGCATTTT. Amino acids: CASTRGRSNQPQHF.

The CDR3 protein is CSVRTGEGNEKLFF. The DNA of the CDR3 is TGCAGCGTTCGGACAGGGGAGGGTAATGAAAAACTGTTTTTT. This chain links TRBV29-1 with TRBJ1-4; 9 bases are shared with TRBD1. CDR1 SQVTM and CDR2 ANQGSEA come from the germline V gene. The CDR3 is made up of 14 amino acids. Trimming cost V 5 bases and J 4 bases; bases outside gene matches: 5.

This clone occurred once. The chain joins TRBV10-3 to TRBJ1-5; D unresolved. V lost 9 bases to trimming and J lost 4 bases, with 10 bases between them. This CDR3 region has 12 residues. Germline lookup yields CDR1 ENHRY and CDR2 SYGVKD. CDR3 region: CAMSSPNQPQHF. In DNA form, the CDR3 reads TGTGCCATGAGTTCCCCGAATCAGCCCCAGCATTTT.

The genes are TRBV4-1 and TRBJ2-1, with 13 bases matching TRBD2. Germline CDR1 is MGHRA and CDR2 is YSYEKL. CDR3 length equals 17 residues. V shed 5 bases and J 5 bases; nucleotides not matched to a gene: 9. Here the CDR3 reads CASSKWTSGREDNEQFF. In DNA, the CDR3 is TGCGCCAGCAGCAAATGGACTAGCGGGAGAGAGGACAATGAGCAGTTCTTC.

Written as DNA, the CDR3 is TGTGCCAGCTCACCATCTGGAACAGATACGCAGTATTTT. Its translation is CASSPSGTDTQYF. V is TRBV18 and J is TRBJ2-3; D remains unclear. The CDR3 totals 13 residues. Germline V gene lookup returns CDR1 KGHSH and CDR2 LQKENI. V lost 2 bases and J lost 3, with 6 bases in between.

This chain connects TRBV6-2 or TRBV6-3 to TRBJ2-7; 7 bases line up with TRBD1. Germline V gene lookup returns CDR1 MNHEY and CDR2 SVGEGT. The CDR3 length is 16 residues. Germline trimming cut 0 bases from V and 4 bases from J; bases unmatched to any gene: 9. The CDR3 coding sequence is TGTGCCAGCAGTTACTCCTTTCGACAGGGAAATTACGAGCAGTACTTC. Its protein is CASSYSFRQGNYEQYF.

This chain links TRBV7-9 with TRBJ1-2; D is possibly TRBD1 (5 bases). Germline CDR1 and CDR2: SEHNR and FQNEAQ (reference sequence). V was trimmed by 2 bases and J by 13 bases, leaving 29 bases between them. CDR3 length equals 17 residues. CDR3 sequence: CASSLSGRGLSPEVATF. The CDR3, as DNA: TGTGCCAGCAGCTTATCGGGACGAGGGCTATCCCCTGAGGTTGCCACCTTC.

V gene TRBV6-2 or TRBV6-3 combines with J gene TRBJ1-2; 9 nucleotides agree with TRBD1. V gave up 5 bases and J gave up 4 bases; unmatched junction bases: 5. This CDR3 comprises 14 residues. Germline-derived CDR1 and CDR2 are MNHEY and SVGEGT. CDR3: CASSKDRGPYGYTF. CDR3 in DNA: TGTGCCAGCAGTAAGGACAGGGGTCCCTATGGCTACACCTTC.

The chain uses TRBV19 and TRBJ2-5; D perhaps matches TRBD1 (7 bases). Germline V gene data show CDR1 as LNHDA and CDR2 as SQIVND (reference sequence). V shed 5 bases and J shed 4 bases, with 20 bases lying between them. The CDR3 runs to 16 residues. CDR3 in amino acids: CASSLGGAGGRETQYF. The CDR3 coding sequence is TGTGCCAGTAGTTTAGGGGGCGCCGGGGGAAGAGAGACCCAGTACTTC.

V and J are TRBV18 and TRBJ1-3, with TRBD1 as a possible D gene (6 bases). The CDR3 covers 17 residues. Germline V gene sequence: CDR1 KGHSH, CDR2 LQKENI. V dropped 3 bases and J dropped 0 bases, with 15 bases sitting between them. The CDR3 spells CASSPHPGDISGNTIYF. The CDR3 coding sequence is TGTGCCAGCTCACCGCATCCAGGGGATATCTCTGGAAACACCATATATTTT.

The V gene is TRBV6-5, the J gene TRBJ2-7; possibly TRBD1 for D (6 bases). The CDR3 has 15 residues. Trimming removed 6 bases from V and 1 base from J, with 16 bases in between. Germline lookup yields CDR1 MNHEY and CDR2 SVGAGI. As DNA, the CDR3 is TGTGCCAGCAGGAGACAGGAAGTTTCTTCCTACGAGCAGTACTTC. It translates to CASRRQEVSSYEQYF.

This rearrangement joins TRBV19 to TRBJ1-2, with 8 bases identical to TRBD1. The germline gives CDR1 LNHDA, CDR2 SQIVND (reference sequence). The CDR3 sequence is 13 residues long. After removal of 7 bases from V and 2 bases from J, the junction contained 3 bases not matched to a gene. In nucleotides, the CDR3 is TGTGCCAGTAAGAGACAGGGGAACTATGGCTACACCTTC. Amino acid sequence: CASKRQGNYGYTF.

This clone was picked up one time. V usage is TRBV28 and J usage is TRBJ2-2, with 7 nucleotides matching TRBD1. This CDR3 region has 17 residues. Germline loops: CDR1 MDHEN, CDR2 SYDVKM. Trimming removed 6 bases from V and 4 bases from J; junction bases left unmatched: 14. CDR3 amino acids: CASSSLTGLTITGELFF. The CDR3 region has the DNA TGTGCCAGCAGCAGTCTGACAGGGCTCACCATCACCGGGGAGCTGTTTTTT. Filled out from reference TRBV28 and TRBJ2-2, the complete variable domain reads DVKVTQSSRYLVKRTGEKVFLECVQDMDHENMFWYRQDPGLGLRLIYFSYDVKMKEKGDIPEGYSVSREKKERFSLILESASTNQTSMYLCASSSLTGLTITGELFFGEGSRLTVL.